This T cell receptor (beta chain) was retrieved from a study of blood T cell repertoires in COVID-19. At the level of the study: Both acute and convalescent COVID-19 samples were obtained from the United States, Italy and Spain. PBMCs, B-cell-depleted T cells, or T cells were the source of the cDNA or gDNA that made up the material.

Sequenced by immunoSEQ multiplex PCR; TCRdb stores in-frame clones only, minus some. The sample holds roughly 240,000 clones, 70% to 90% seen once. The ends were cut back, 4 bases at V and 5 bases at J, with 12 bases in the middle. The CDR3 is 13 residues long. Per the germline V gene, CDR1 is LGHDT and CDR2 is YNNKEL (reference sequence). Participant-given clinical history determined each cohort assignment. The J gene is TRBJ2-7, the V gene TRBV3-1 (or the pseudogene TRBV3-2), with D possibly being TRBD1 (6 bases). The sample was PBMCs or T cells enriched from blood (not recorded which). This receptor was obtained from a woman between 50 and 59 years old with acute COVID-19. CDR3 residues: CASSLPQGNEQYF. CDR3 sequence (DNA): TGTGCCAGCAGCCTCCCCCAGGGGAACGAGCAGTACTTC.